Shown below are 5 T cell receptor beta chains from a single sample sequenced in a study of T-cell reconstitution after alpha-beta-depleted transplantation in children (dated by TCRdb to 2016 to 2017). The library was made by PCR. The run used an Illumina HiSeq 2500. TCR library preparation used molecular barcoding, with unique molecular identifiers applied to normalize quantification of the TCRbeta repertoire. The public sequencing data were trimmed at Q25 with fastp and processed into clonotypes with MiXCR by TCRdb, which kept only in-frame beta chains. Each entry is one CDR3 protein sequence, shown with its most common DNA and genes. The sample yields approximately 490,000 distinct CDR3 sequences; roughly an eighth were counted once. The ten biggest clones cover about 6% of the sample. This specimen was PBMCs from the stem cell graft donor, taken from the stem cell graft. These TCRs come from a human donor who donated a stem cell graft to a child with combined immunodeficiency.

This sequence joins TRBV3-1 and TRBJ2-2; 10 nucleotides line up with TRBD2. CDR3 length: 16 residues. Germline CDR1 reads LGHDT; CDR2 reads YNNKEL (reference sequence). V shed 3 bases, J shed 4 bases, and the junction held 5 bases outside the gene matches. CDR3 nucleotide sequence: TGTGCCAGCAGCCACGCTAGCGGGAGTCGCACCGGGGAGCTGTTTTTT. This translates into CASSHASGSRTGELFF.

This clonotype has just one count. This chain connects TRBV7-2 to TRBJ2-3, with a tentative D call TRBD1 (6 bases). Deletions cut 10 bases from V and 1 base from J, with 12 bases between. The CDR3 has 13 amino acids. Germline V gene lookup returns CDR1 SGHTA and CDR2 FQGNSA. The chain's CDR3 is CATLTGRTDTQYF. The CDR3 DNA sequence: TGTGCCACCCTGACAGGTCGCACAGATACGCAGTATTTT. The entire variable domain, with the rest obtained from reference TRBV7-2 and TRBJ2-3, is as follows: GAGVSQSPSNKVTEKGKDVELRCDPISGHTALYWYRQSLGQGLEFLIYFQGNSAPDKSGLPSDRFSAERTGGSVSTLTIQRTQQEDSAVYLCATLTGRTDTQYFGPGTRLTVL.

This chain joins TRBV12-3 or TRBV12-4 and TRBJ2-7, with no clear D. The CDR3 has 13 residues. Trimming stripped 2 bases from V and 2 bases from J, with 7 bases between. CDR3 residues: CASSLTSPYEQYF. The CDR3 DNA is TGTGCCAGCAGTTTAACTTCGCCCTACGAGCAGTACTTC.

The CDR3 sequence: CASSSVRTNTGELFF. The DNA of the CDR3 is TGCGCCAGCAGCTCGGTCCGTACGAACACCGGGGAGCTGTTTTTT. V gene TRBV5-1 combines with J gene TRBJ2-2, with unresolved D. This CDR3 contains 15 residues. Germline V gene lookup returns CDR1 SGHRS and CDR2 YFSETQ. V was pared by 3 bases and J by 0 bases, with 9 bases between.

This clonotype was seen a few times. V usage is TRBV28 and J usage is TRBJ2-3; 8 bases are a match to TRBD2. Looked up from germline, CDR1 is MDHEN and CDR2 is SYDVKM. The V gene end was trimmed by 5 bases and the J gene end by 0 bases; junction bases not matched to a gene: 7. The CDR3 spans 16 residues. This chain's CDR3 is CASSVPSGGSTDTQYF. The CDR3 coding sequence is TGTGCCAGCAGTGTACCGTCGGGGGGGAGCACAGATACGCAGTATTTT.